This T cell receptor beta chain was documented in a study of T cells in Graves' hyperthyroidism and ophthalmopathy. This clonotype was observed many times. The antigen remains undetermined. Findings of the study overall: Also found in blood were most expanded thyroid clonotypes above 0.001.

Amplification of TCR beta CDR3 regions was performed using RNA transcripts as template. The primer set for the first-round RT-PCR of the TCR CDR3 was HTBI. TCRdb independently ran MiXCR on the multiplex PCR reads; one entry per CDR3 protein. This table holds roughly 500,000 distinct CDR3 sequences, about 45% found once. CDR1 is DFQATT, CDR2 SNEGSKA, per germline (reference sequence). The CDR3 is 15 amino acids. Trimming pared 0 bases from V and 7 bases from J, leaving 19 bases between. The diagnostic basis comprised clinical symptoms, serum thyroxine and TRAb, thyroid ultrasound and orbital computed tomography.

The source material was peripheral blood or thyroid tissue (not recorded which). This clonotype was obtained from an adult woman with Graves' disease, either hyperthyroidism or ophthalmopathy (not recorded which). The chain employs TRBV20-1 and TRBJ2-7, with D maybe TRBD1 (5 bases). CDR3 in amino acids: CSARDLARALREQYF. CDR3 DNA: TGCAGTGCTAGAGATCTCGCCAGGGCTTTGAGGGAGCAGTACTTC.